The TCR beta chain described here comes from a study of patients and donors after allogeneic stem cell transplantation. The germline V gene encodes CDR1 DFQATT and CDR2 SNEGSKA (reference sequence). This CDR3 region has 13 residues. V lost 6 bases to trimming and J lost 6 bases; unmatched junction nucleotides: 10. TCRdb re-called the RT-PCR reads through MiXCR, storing one row per CDR3 protein. The sample contains roughly 26,000 distinct CDR3 sequences, roughly 8% of which appear only once. The source material was blood, either unsorted or a sorted T cell fraction (not recorded which). This chain joins TRBV20-1 and TRBJ2-5; 7 bases align to TRBD2. The TCR was taken from a human donor who was either an allogeneic HSCT recipient or a stem cell or donor lymphocyte infusion donor (not recorded which). It is not recorded whose cells these are; they may come from a transplant donor. CDR3 protein: CSANGRGVKTQYF. CDR3 DNA sequence: TGCAGTGCCAATGGCCGGGGGGTAAAGACCCAGTACTTC.